Shown below are 21 T cell receptor beta chains from a single sample sequenced in a study of blood T cell repertoires in COVID-19. The data were produced by immunoSEQ multiplex PCR, yet TCRdb's version contains in-frame clones alone and is incomplete. The table has some 17,000 clones, around 90% seen once. The sequenced sample was peripheral blood. These receptors all stem from a man aged 55 to 69 with active COVID-19.

V usage is TRBV5-1 and J usage is TRBJ2-5; TRBD2 agrees at 8 bases. The V gene's germline CDR1 is SGHRS and CDR2 YFSETQ. V dropped 4 bases and J dropped 5; count of bases not matched to a gene: 13. This CDR3 contains 16 residues. Here the CDR3 reads CASSPRVGRGWETQYF. As DNA, the CDR3 is TGCGCCAGCAGCCCCAGAGTCGGGAGGGGTTGGGAGACCCAGTACTTC.

The chain links TRBV2 to TRBJ2-5, with 7 bases that match TRBD1. The V and J ends lost 9 bases and 2 bases, in that order; junction bases with no gene match: 6. The germline V gene encodes CDR1 SNHLY and CDR2 FYNNEI. This CDR3 is 13 amino acids long. CDR3 in DNA: TGTGCCAGTAGCCAGGGGGAGCAAGAGACCCAGTACTTC. Protein: CASSQGEQETQYF.

J is TRBJ2-5 and V is TRBV11-2; D may be TRBD1 (5 bases). V dropped 6 bases and J dropped 5 bases, with 10 bases sitting between them. Germline CDR1 is SGHAT and CDR2 is FQNNGV. This CDR3 comprises 12 residues. The CDR3 sequence is CASRDIRETQYF. The CDR3 DNA is TGTGCCAGCAGGGACATAAGGGAGACCCAGTACTTC.

This chain uses TRBV27 with TRBJ2-1, with 9 bases matching TRBD2. The V segment lost 3 bases and the J segment 5 bases; nucleotides outside the gene matches: 5. This CDR3 is built from 15 residues. Germline V gene data show CDR1 as MNHEY and CDR2 as SMNVEV (reference sequence). CDR3 amino acids: CASSFWLAGNNEQFF. CDR3 sequence (DNA): TGTGCCAGCAGTTTTTGGCTAGCGGGAAACAATGAGCAGTTCTTC.

J is TRBJ2-5 and V is TRBV28, with TRBD2 identical over 10 bases. This CDR3 comprises 15 residues. The ends lost 5 bases at V and 5 bases at J; junction bases unmatched: 8. CDR1 and CDR2 from the germline V gene are MDHEN and SYDVKM. CDR3 nucleotide sequence: TGTGCCAGCAGTCCCGCCAGCGGGGGGGGTGAGACCCAGTACTTC. Residues: CASSPASGGGETQYF.

The V call is TRBV29-1, the J call TRBJ2-3; no reliable D call. Germline-derived CDR1 and CDR2 are SQVTM and ANQGSEA. The CDR3 is made up of 14 amino acids. Trimming cost V 6 bases and J 0 bases, with 13 bases left between them. The CDR3 spells CSVSSTSSTDTQYF. CDR3 in DNA: TGCAGCGTGAGCTCGACTTCTAGCACAGATACGCAGTATTTT.

V usage is TRBV20-1 and J usage is TRBJ1-6; 8 nucleotides line up with TRBD1. CDR1 is DFQATT and CDR2 is SNEGSKA in the germline V gene (reference sequence). The CDR3 loop spans 14 amino acids. Unmatched junction bases numbered 16, after V lost 3 bases and J lost 18 bases. The CDR3 reads CSASDPLDREYSHF. For the CDR3, the DNA is TGCAGTGCTAGTGACCCTCTGGACAGGGAATATAGCCACTTT.

The rearrangement uses TRBV14 and TRBJ2-3; 7 bases map to TRBD2. Germline trimming cut 5 bases from V and 1 base from J; bases unmatched to any gene: 6. The CDR3 is 15 amino acids. Germline lookup yields CDR1 SGHDN and CDR2 FVKESK. The CDR3 is CASSTGGSGTDTQYF. The CDR3 DNA sequence: TGTGCCAGCAGCACCGGGGGGAGCGGCACAGATACGCAGTATTTT.

V gene TRBV18 combines with J gene TRBJ1-5; TRBD1 agrees at 9 bases. The CDR3 contains 17 residues. Losses at the gene ends were 4 bases for V and 7 bases for J; bases not matched to a gene: 14. Germline V gene lookup returns CDR1 KGHSH and CDR2 LQKENI. The DNA of the CDR3 is TGTGCCAGCTCACTACAACCGGGACAGGGAATGGTGCAGCCCCAGCATTTT. Residues: CASSLQPGQGMVQPQHF.

The chain carries TRBV5-1 and TRBJ1-6, with 10 bases that match TRBD1. The length of the CDR3 is 16 residues. CDR1 SGHRS and CDR2 YFSETQ come from the germline V gene. The trim removed 0 bases at V and 5 bases at J, leaving 2 bases unmatched. The CDR3 reads CASSLAGTGDNSPLHF. For the CDR3, the DNA is TGCGCCAGCAGCTTGGCCGGGACAGGGGATAATTCACCCCTCCACTTT.

The rearrangement joins TRBV29-1 to TRBJ1-3; D perhaps matches TRBD1 (6 bases). CDR1 SQVTM and CDR2 ANQGSEA come from the germline V gene. CDR3 length: 13 amino acids. V lost 6 bases and J lost 2, with 11 bases in between. The CDR3 DNA reads TGCAGCGTGGCTACAGGGACTGGAAACACCATATATTTT. Its translation is CSVATGTGNTIYF. The full variable domain, its missing parts supplied by reference TRBV29-1 and TRBJ1-3, is SAVISQKPSRDICQRGTSLTIQCQVDSQVTMMFWYRQQPGQSLTLIATANQGSEATYESGFVIDKFPISRPNLTFSTLTVSNMSPEDSSIYLCSVATGTGNTIYFGEGSWLTVV.

J is TRBJ2-7 and V is TRBV11-3; TRBD2 is a possible D gene (6 bases). The V gene lost 1 base and the J gene lost 7 bases, with 17 bases spanning the gap. This CDR3 contains 15 residues. Per the germline V gene, CDR1 is SGHNT and CDR2 is YENEEA. CDR3 residues: CASSLGGTGDLEQYF. For the CDR3, the DNA is TGTGCCAGCAGCTTAGGAGGGACGGGGGATTTGGAGCAGTACTTC.

The J gene is TRBJ2-1, the V gene TRBV2, with 10 bases matching TRBD1. Trimming took 6 bases from V and 4 from J; bases not matched to a gene: 3. Germline values: CDR1 SNHLY, CDR2 FYNNEI. The CDR3 is 14 residues long. CDR3 residues: CASRRDRGYNEQFF. Written as DNA, the CDR3 is TGTGCCAGCAGGAGGGACAGGGGATACAATGAGCAGTTCTTC.

Only one count was recorded for this clone. CDR3 DNA sequence: TGTGCCAGCAGTGAACCGGACAGGGTATTCTTCTGCTCTGGGGCCAACGTCCTGACTTTC. It translates to CASSEPDRVFFCSGANVLTF. The rearrangement links TRBV6-1 to TRBJ2-6, with 8 bases identical to TRBD1. The CDR3 contains 20 residues. The V gene's germline CDR1 is MNHNS and CDR2 SASEGT. Trimming took 2 bases from V and 0 from J; bases not matched to a gene: 12.

J is TRBJ2-7 and V is TRBV2, with D possibly TRBD2 on 5 matching bases. The CDR3 runs 13 residues. Germline CDR1 SNHLY, CDR2 FYNNEI. Deletions cut 0 bases from V and 5 bases from J, with 8 bases between. This CDR3 is CASSEARVNEQYF. The CDR3 DNA follows: TGTGCCAGCAGTGAAGCGCGGGTTAACGAGCAGTACTTC.

The chain combines TRBV5-1 with TRBJ1-1; D gene ambiguous. Trimming took off 4 bases at V and 0 bases at J, with 10 bases between the two ends. The germline CDR1 and CDR2 sequences are SGHRS and YFSETQ. CDR3 size: 14 residues. CDR3 in amino acids: CASSVVRLNTEAFF. CDR3 DNA: TGCGCCAGCAGCGTAGTCAGGCTGAACACTGAAGCTTTCTTT.

The J gene is TRBJ2-2, the V gene TRBV7-6; D might be TRBD1 (5 bases). Germline V lookup: CDR1 SGHVS, CDR2 FNYEAQ. The CDR3 totals 16 residues. V shed 6 bases and J shed 5 bases, with 19 bases lying between them. This CDR3 is CASSLNQGVVTGELFF. The CDR3 nucleotides read TGTGCCAGCAGTCTCAATCAAGGGGTCGTTACCGGGGAGCTGTTTTTT.

The chain joins TRBV14 to TRBJ2-5; no clear D. In germline, CDR1 is SGHDN, CDR2 FVKESK. Trimming took off 3 bases at V and 5 bases at J, with 7 bases between the two ends. This CDR3 contains 12 residues. CDR3 region: CASSHTRETQYF. As DNA, the CDR3 is TGTGCCAGCAGCCACACCAGGGAGACCCAGTACTTC.

The chain links TRBV28 to TRBJ1-1; D not resolved. V was shortened by 6 bases and J by 1 base, with 12 bases between the two germline ends. The CDR3 is 14 amino acids. The germline V gene encodes CDR1 MDHEN and CDR2 SYDVKM. CDR3 region: CASSPTAANTEAFF. DNA of the CDR3: TGTGCCAGCAGCCCTACAGCAGCGAACACTGAAGCTTTCTTT.

V gene TRBV11-2 combines with J gene TRBJ2-7; TRBD1 matches at 9 bases. Trimming at V came to 8 bases and at J to 2 bases, leaving 22 bases not matched to a gene. This CDR3 contains 19 residues. Germline CDR1 is SGHAT and CDR2 is FQNNGV. The CDR3 here is CASSLVDRGFSTKAYEQYF. The CDR3 DNA sequence: TGTGCCAGCTCCCTTGTGGACAGGGGTTTCAGTACCAAAGCCTACGAGCAGTACTTC.

The chain links TRBV19 to TRBJ1-1; D possibly corresponds to TRBD1 (6 bases). The V end lost 6 bases, the J end lost 6 bases, and 11 bases lay between the germline ends. The CDR3 length is 12 residues. In germline, CDR1 is LNHDA, CDR2 SQIVND (reference sequence). CDR3 DNA: TGTGCCAGTAGCCAAAACAGGGCTGAAGCTTTCTTT. Protein: CASSQNRAEAFF.